This TCR beta chain was sequenced in a study of cytomegalovirus exposure and HLA in healthy donors. This PCR relied on a set of 60 Vbeta primers and 13 Jbeta primers. Generated by immunoSEQ multiplex PCR, the TCRdb table keeps only in-frame clones and is missing some. The sample carries about 130,000 clones, 77% recorded once. The J segment lost 0 bases and the V segment lost 2 bases, leaving 10 bases of the junction unmatched. Looked up from germline, CDR1 is SEHNR and CDR2 is FQNEAQ (reference sequence). The CDR3 length is 17 residues. The chain has TRBV7-9 and TRBJ2-7, with TRBD1 matching over 7 bases. This TCR was recovered from a woman in her forties in good health and CMV-seropositive. The sample consisted of PBMCs. The CDR3 loop reads CASSLLPGGTSSYEQYF. The CDR3 nucleotides are TGTGCCAGCAGCTTACTACCAGGGGGAACCAGCTCCTACGAGCAGTACTTC.